This T cell receptor (beta chain) comes out of a study of T cell changes during pregnancy in multiple sclerosis. Germline V CDR1 and CDR2: MGHRA, YSYEKL. V was pared by 0 bases and J by 3 bases, with 8 bases between. This CDR3 is built from 14 residues. The repertoire was sequenced with immunoSEQ multiplex PCR; TCRdb's copy has only in-frame clones and lacks some. The profile shows almost 50,000 clones, around nine tenths of them singletons. The gene calls are TRBV4-1 and TRBJ1-1; no firm D call. This clonotype was obtained from a female donor in good health, enrolled as a control in a pregnancy study. The sample was CD4+ T cells from peripheral blood mononuclear cells, taken in the second trimester of pregnancy. The DNA of the CDR3 is TGCGCCAGCAGCCAAGAAGGGCGGGACACTGAAGCTTTCTTT. Its translation: CASSQEGRDTEAFF.